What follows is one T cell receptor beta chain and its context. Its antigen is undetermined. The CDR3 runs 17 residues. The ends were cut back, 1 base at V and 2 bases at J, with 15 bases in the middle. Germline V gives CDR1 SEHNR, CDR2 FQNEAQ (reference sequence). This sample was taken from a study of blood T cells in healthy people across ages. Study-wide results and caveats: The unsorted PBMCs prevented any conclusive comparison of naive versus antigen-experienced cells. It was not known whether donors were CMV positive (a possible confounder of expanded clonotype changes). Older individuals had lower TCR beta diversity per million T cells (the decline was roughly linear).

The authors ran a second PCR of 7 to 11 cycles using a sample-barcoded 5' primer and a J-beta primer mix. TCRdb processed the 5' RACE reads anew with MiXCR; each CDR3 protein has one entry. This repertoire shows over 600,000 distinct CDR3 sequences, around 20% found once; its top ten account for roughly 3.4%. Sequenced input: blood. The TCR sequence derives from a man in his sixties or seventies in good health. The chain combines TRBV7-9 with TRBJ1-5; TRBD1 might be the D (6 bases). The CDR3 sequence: CASSLESPDSRNQPQHF. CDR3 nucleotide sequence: TGTGCCAGCAGCTTAGAGTCTCCGGACAGCCGCAATCAGCCCCAGCATTTT.